This T cell receptor (beta chain) originates from a study of identical twins. General study findings and limits: Cord blood beta clonotypes that were abundant carried fewer insertions, and memory repertoires showed no such trend. Researchers caution that invariant MAIT and iNKT cells could partly confound zero-insertion analyses.

The authors used template switching to add a universal primer site and gave cDNA unique molecular identifiers. TCRdb processed the 5' RACE reads anew with MiXCR; each CDR3 protein has one entry. The table has hundreds of thousands of distinct CDR3 sequences, over 8.5% seen once. Healthy Caucasians, and only they, were the donors. This clonotype was picked up a small number of times. Its antigen is unidentified. The data were also submitted as part of a second study, on yellow fever vaccine responses in identical twins.

The TCR sequence derives from a woman under 30 in good health. Sequencing was performed on PBMCs.

CDR3 DNA sequence: TGTGCCAGCAGGACCCCGGGACAGTATTATGGCTACACCTTC. It encodes CASRTPGQYYGYTF. This rearrangement joins TRBV28 to TRBJ1-2; TRBD1 matches 7 bases. Trimming at V came to 6 bases and at J to 5 bases, leaving 9 bases not matched to a gene. This CDR3 is 14 amino acids long. CDR1 is MDHEN, CDR2 SYDVKM, per germline.